This T cell receptor beta chain stems from a study of T cell responses to AZD1222 COVID-19 vaccine. Whole-study findings and limits: Mapped onto spike, vaccine-associated CD4 TCRs spanned it and were dominant at 160-218 and 743-854. The breadth and depth of Spike-specific TCRs increased once two AZD1222 doses had been given.

Profiled with immunoSEQ multiplex PCR; TCRdb holds only in-frame clones, not every one. The table shows over 150,000 clones, with roughly 87% occurring only once. This clone has just a few counts. As yet, its antigen is unknown. The CDR3 spans 14 residues. With 1 base removed from V and 5 bases from J, the gap between germline ends came to 9 bases. Germline V CDR1 and CDR2: SGHNT, YENEEA. V gene TRBV11-3 combines with J gene TRBJ2-1; no definite D call. The specimen was peripheral blood, collected on day 0 of AZD1222 vaccination. The sequence came from an adult in good health. The CDR3 reads CASSLGAENNEQFF. CDR3 sequence (DNA): TGTGCCAGCAGCTTAGGAGCAGAAAACAATGAGCAGTTCTTC.